These 12 T cell receptor beta chains were sequenced from one sample in a study of OX40 agonist ivuxolimab in advanced cancers. The repertoire was sequenced with immunoSEQ multiplex PCR; TCRdb's copy has only in-frame clones and lacks some. The table includes about 44,000 clones, roughly 80% detected once. The source material was CD4+ or CD8+ T cells sorted from blood, sampled in a trial of the OX40 agonist ivuxolimab. The receptors shown here come from an adult with an advanced solid tumor such as melanoma, head and neck, liver or kidney cancer.

The chain uses TRBV27 and TRBJ1-6, with D uncertain. The ends were cut back, 1 base at V and 4 bases at J, with 8 bases in the middle. Germline CDR1 and CDR2: MNHEY and SMNVEV (reference sequence). CDR3 length equals 15 residues. CDR3 DNA: TGTGCCAGCAGTTTATTGAGCTCTTATAATTCACCCCTCCACTTT. This sequence encodes CASSLLSSYNSPLHF.

The genes are TRBV11-3 and TRBJ2-7, with TRBD2 identical over 7 bases. This CDR3 comprises 13 residues. J was trimmed by 6 bases and V by 2 bases; bases with no gene match: 4. Per the germline V gene, CDR1 is SGHNT and CDR2 is YENEEA. The CDR3 protein is CASSLLAGGEQYF. CDR3 nucleotide sequence: TGTGCCAGCAGCTTATTAGCGGGCGGCGAGCAGTACTTC.

V usage is TRBV18 and J usage is TRBJ2-1; D is perhaps TRBD1 or TRBD2 (5 bases each). The germline CDR1 and CDR2 sequences are KGHSH and LQKENI. The V end lost 0 bases, the J end lost 5 bases, and 8 bases lay between the germline ends. The CDR3 sequence is 14 residues long. This CDR3 is CASSPPPGHNEQFF. For the CDR3, the DNA is TGTGCCAGCTCACCACCCCCGGGGCACAATGAGCAGTTCTTC.

This clone was seen once. V is TRBV7-9 and J is TRBJ2-5; TRBD1 aligns across 7 bases. CDR3 length equals 15 residues. Trimming at V came to 2 bases and at J to 7 bases, leaving 10 bases not matched to a gene. Germline CDR1 reads SEHNR; CDR2 reads FQNEAQ (reference sequence). The CDR3 loop reads CASSLMRSPGGTQYF. The CDR3 region has the DNA TGTGCCAGCAGCTTAATGCGAAGCCCAGGGGGGACCCAGTACTTC.

The gene calls are TRBV28 and TRBJ2-7; 7 nucleotides align to TRBD2. This CDR3 is 14 amino acids long. Losses at the gene ends were 3 bases for V and 5 bases for J; bases not matched to a gene: 7. Germline V gene sequence: CDR1 MDHEN, CDR2 SYDVKM. In nucleotides, the CDR3 is TGTGCCAGCAGTTTGCCGGGAGGTCGCGACGAGCAGTACTTC. It encodes CASSLPGGRDEQYF.

This clone has only a few counts. V usage is TRBV6-6 and J usage is TRBJ2-1; TRBD1 is a possible D gene (6 bases). The CDR3 extends over 13 amino acids. Trimming pared 4 bases from V and 9 bases from J, leaving 13 bases between. The V gene's germline CDR1 is MNHNY and CDR2 SVGAGI (reference sequence). CDR3 protein: CASSSQGRREQFF. CDR3 nucleotides: TGTGCCAGCAGTTCCCAGGGGCGACGTGAGCAGTTCTTC.

V is TRBV11-2 and J is TRBJ2-7; tentatively, D is TRBD1 or TRBD2 (6 bases each). V lost 1 base and J 10 bases, leaving 23 bases between the germline ends. The CDR3 totals 16 residues. CDR1 and CDR2 (germline): SGHAT, FQNNGV. This chain's CDR3 is CASSLAFGGGSSSQYF. The CDR3 DNA is TGTGCCAGCAGCTTAGCGTTTGGAGGGGGGTCTTCTTCACAGTACTTC.

The J gene is TRBJ1-5, the V gene TRBV16; 7 bases are shared with TRBD1. With 2 bases clipped from V and 2 bases from J, the junction kept 3 bases outside the gene matches. Germline-derived CDR1 and CDR2 are KGHSY and FQNENV. CDR3 length equals 15 residues. This chain's CDR3 is CASSQDRAGNQPQHF. The DNA of the CDR3 is TGTGCCAGCAGCCAAGACAGGGCGGGCAATCAGCCCCAGCATTTT.

This clone was observed a few times. The chain links TRBV28 to TRBJ1-6, with a weak D call TRBD1 (5 bases). CDR1 MDHEN and CDR2 SYDVKM come from the germline V gene. The CDR3 runs to 15 residues. V lost 6 bases and J 10 bases, leaving 19 bases between the germline ends. The CDR3 DNA reads as TGTGCCAGCAGCTCACCAGGGCAGGGTGGATCACCCCTCCACTTT. Encoded protein: CASSSPGQGGSPLHF.

V is TRBV28 and J is TRBJ2-5; 8 bases are a match to TRBD2. The CDR3 totals 14 residues. CDR1 and CDR2 (germline): MDHEN, SYDVKM. With V trimmed by 8 bases and J by 2 bases, 7 bases remained unmatched. The CDR3 sequence: CASEIAGRQETQYF. DNA of the CDR3: TGTGCCAGCGAAATAGCGGGGAGACAAGAGACCCAGTACTTC.

This clone was counted only a few times. V gene TRBV28 combines with J gene TRBJ1-2; 7 positions match TRBD1. The CDR3 runs 14 residues. Looked up from germline, CDR1 is MDHEN and CDR2 is SYDVKM. J was trimmed by 2 bases and V by 6 bases; bases with no gene match: 6. The CDR3 region is CASSAGQRNYGYTF. The CDR3 DNA is TGTGCCAGCAGCGCGGGACAGCGAAACTATGGCTACACCTTC.

This chain connects TRBV7-2 to TRBJ1-5; D not certain. The V and J ends lost 2 bases and 2 bases respectively, with 10 bases between them. The CDR3 extends over 15 amino acids. From germline, CDR1 is SGHTA and CDR2 FQGNSA. The CDR3 reads CASSLLAPGNQPQHF. In nucleotides, the CDR3 is TGTGCCAGCAGCTTACTTGCCCCGGGCAATCAGCCCCAGCATTTT.